Below, one TCR beta chain is given with its context. Study processing details: Estimation of nucleated cell counts relied on the amplification of reference gene primers. The table came from immunoSEQ multiplex PCR; TCRdb's copy has only in-frame clones and leaves some out. V and J calls plus clone size are reproduced from that table; the DNA served to infer D and trimming. This table has just under 95,000 clones, over 70% appearing once. The sample belongs to a study of blood T cell repertoires in COVID-19. Background on the study: Acute and convalescent COVID-19 samples came from the United States, Italy and Spain. In each case, the material was cDNA or gDNA derived from T cells, B-cell-depleted T cells, or PBMCs.

V was pared by 1 base and J by 7 bases, with 10 bases of the junction left unmatched. The CDR3 covers 16 residues. This sequence was found in a man aged 45-65 years who had recovered from COVID-19. Input material: peripheral blood. The chain recombines TRBV5-7 with TRBJ1-5; TRBD1 agrees at 8 bases. TRBV5-7 counts as an open reading frame of uncertain function. As DNA, the CDR3 is TGTGCCAGCAGCTTGCGTACGGACAGGGTAAGACAGCCCCAGCATTTT. Its translation: CASSLRTDRVRQPQHF.